This paragraph reports one T cell receptor beta chain. Antigen unknown. At one of its ends the junction is not consistent with the germline gene, which may arise from a read error. Sequencing was performed with immunoSEQ multiplex PCR; in TCRdb, only in-frame clones are kept and a portion is missing. Among 30,000 to 35,000 clones, about 67% were seen once, and the ten largest hold 14% to 15%. CDR3 length: 15 residues. Per germline, CDR1 LNHDA and CDR2 SQIVND (reference sequence). These data come from a study of vaccination effects on CD4 cells after COVID-19. It was after around 10 days of culture that CD4+ T cells were isolated. Participants completed two doses of the BNT162b2 or mRNA-1273 vaccine.

This chain connects TRBV19 to TRBJ2-1, with D possibly TRBD1 on 6 matching bases. The sample was CD4+ T cells from PBMCs cultured without peptide, taken after COVID-19 vaccination. The sequence was obtained from a human donor who received a COVID-19 vaccine. CDR3 residues: CASRIGQSVYNEQFF. CDR3 sequence (DNA): TGTGCCAGTAGAATAGGACAGTCCGTTTACAATGAGCAGTTCTTC.